A selection of T cell receptor beta chains follows, all from one sample in a study of cytomegalovirus exposure and HLA in healthy donors. Libraries were prepared by immunoSEQ multiplex PCR; TCRdb keeps only in-frame clonotypes and omits some of them. The sample includes about 150,000 clones, 70% to 80% of them seen just once. Sequenced: PBMCs. The source of these receptors is a human donor in good health. Both conserved end residues are part of each CDR3. The D gene is left open where the match is weak. The size entry is marked missing in some rows and otherwise reads once, few, many or a size class.

clone_size: NA
v_call: TRBV19
j_call: TRBJ2-2
d_call: NA
cdr3_aa: CASSIGAPGELFF
cdr3_nt: TGTGCCAGTAGTATAGGGGCCCCCGGGGAGCTGTTTTTT

clone_size: NA
v_call: TRBV28
j_call: TRBJ1-1
d_call: TRBD1
cdr3_aa: CASRGQLAGTEAFF
cdr3_nt: TGTGCCAGCAGGGGACAGTTGGCTGGCACTGAAGCTTTCTTT

clone_size: few
v_call: TRBV6-1
j_call: TRBJ1-3
d_call: NA
cdr3_aa: CASSERGANNGNTIYF
cdr3_nt: TGTGCCAGCAGTGAGCGGGGGGCGAACAACGGAAACACCATATATTTT

clone_size: NA
v_call: TRBV15
j_call: TRBJ2-1
d_call: TRBD2
cdr3_aa: CATSRDIPASGGAHEQFF
cdr3_nt: TGTGCCACCAGCAGAGATATCCCAGCTAGCGGGGGGGCCCATGAGCAGTTCTTC

clone_size: once
v_call: TRBV5-4
j_call: TRBJ2-7
d_call: NA
cdr3_aa: CASSLGIGGYEQYF
cdr3_nt: TGTGCCAGCAGCTTGGGGATAGGCGGGTACGAGCAGTACTTC

clone_size: NA
v_call: TRBV10-1
j_call: TRBJ1-1
d_call: NA
cdr3_aa: CASSGTADMNTEAFF
cdr3_nt: TGCGCCAGCAGTGGGACAGCGGATATGAACACTGAAGCTTTCTTT

clone_size: NA
v_call: TRBV18
j_call: TRBJ2-3
d_call: NA
cdr3_aa: CASSGSGVGDTQYF
cdr3_nt: TGTGCCAGCTCTGGTTCGGGGGTCGGAGATACGCAGTATTTT

clone_size: once
v_call: TRBV14
j_call: TRBJ2-7
d_call: NA
cdr3_aa: CASTSTYEQYF
cdr3_nt: TGTGCCAGCACCTCTACCTACGAGCAGTACTTC

clone_size: NA
v_call: TRBV7-9
j_call: TRBJ2-7
d_call: TRBD1
cdr3_aa: CASSLALLGQGAYEQYF
cdr3_nt: TGTGCCAGCAGCTTAGCCCTCCTCGGACAGGGAGCCTACGAGCAGTACTTC

clone_size: NA
v_call: TRBV7-9
j_call: TRBJ1-1
d_call: TRBD1
cdr3_aa: CASSPPLRTGNTEAFF
cdr3_nt: TGTGCCAGCAGCCCACCCCTACGGACAGGGAACACTGAAGCTTTCTTT

clone_size: NA
v_call: TRBV10-3
j_call: TRBJ2-3
d_call: NA
cdr3_aa: CAIEDRFSSTDTQYF
cdr3_nt: TGTGCCATCGAAGACAGGTTCTCTAGCACAGATACGCAGTATTTT

clone_size: NA
v_call: TRBV11-2
j_call: TRBJ2-7
d_call: TRBD1
cdr3_aa: CASSLGQGANYEQYF
cdr3_nt: TGTGCCAGCAGCTTAGGACAGGGGGCTAACTACGAGCAGTACTTC

clone_size: NA
v_call: TRBV19
j_call: TRBJ1-1
d_call: NA
cdr3_aa: CASRVDFGQNTEAFF
cdr3_nt: TGTGCCAGTAGGGTAGACTTTGGCCAGAACACTGAAGCTTTCTTT

clone_size: NA
v_call: TRBV19
j_call: TRBJ2-2
d_call: TRBD1
cdr3_aa: CASSIVRDRNTGELFF
cdr3_nt: TGTGCCAGTAGTATAGTTCGGGACAGGAACACCGGGGAGCTGTTTTTT

clone_size: NA
v_call: TRBV28
j_call: TRBJ1-5
d_call: TRBD1
cdr3_aa: CASSPPGTGHQPQHF
cdr3_nt: TGTGCCAGCAGTCCCCCCGGGACAGGTCATCAGCCCCAGCATTTT

clone_size: NA
v_call: TRBV28
j_call: TRBJ2-7
d_call: TRBD1
cdr3_aa: CASSSPEQGASYEQYF
cdr3_nt: TGTGCCAGCAGTTCCCCGGAACAGGGGGCGTCCTACGAGCAGTACTTC

clone_size: NA
v_call: TRBV7-3
j_call: TRBJ2-1
d_call: NA
cdr3_aa: CASSLMASDYNEQFF
cdr3_nt: TGTGCCAGCAGCTTAATGGCTAGCGATTACAATGAGCAGTTCTTC

clone_size: few
v_call: TRBV10-3
j_call: TRBJ1-1
d_call: NA
cdr3_aa: CAISYPRRPNTEAFF
cdr3_nt: TGTGCCATCAGTTACCCCAGGAGGCCAAACACTGAAGCTTTCTTT

clone_size: NA
v_call: TRBV18
j_call: TRBJ2-7
d_call: NA
cdr3_aa: CASSPDTGSYEQYF
cdr3_nt: TGTGCCAGCTCACCGGATACCGGGAGCTACGAGCAGTACTTC

clone_size: NA
v_call: TRBV5-1
j_call: TRBJ2-3
d_call: TRBD1
cdr3_aa: CASSWDRARDTQYF
cdr3_nt: TGCGCCAGCAGCTGGGACAGGGCCCGGGATACGCAGTATTTT

clone_size: NA
v_call: TRBV30
j_call: TRBJ2-7
d_call: NA
cdr3_aa: CAWTPLRVGEQYF
cdr3_nt: TGTGCCTGGACCCCCCTTCGGGTGGGCGAGCAGTACTTC

clone_size: NA
v_call: TRBV7-3
j_call: TRBJ2-7
d_call: TRBD2
cdr3_aa: CASSLIRMTSGLFKGDYEQYF
cdr3_nt: TGTGCCAGCAGCCTTATCCGGATGACTAGCGGCCTCTTCAAGGGAGATTACGAGCAGTACTTC

clone_size: NA
v_call: TRBV6-1
j_call: TRBJ1-5
d_call: NA
cdr3_aa: CASSWEDQPQHF
cdr3_nt: TGTGCCAGCAGTTGGGAGGATCAGCCCCAGCATTTT

clone_size: NA
v_call: TRBV18
j_call: TRBJ1-5
d_call: NA
cdr3_aa: CASSPIPQVSNQPQHF
cdr3_nt: TGTGCCAGCTCACCAATCCCGCAGGTTAGCAATCAGCCCCAGCATTTT

clone_size: NA
v_call: TRBV6-6
j_call: TRBJ2-7
d_call: NA
cdr3_aa: CASSYLVAYYEQYF
cdr3_nt: TGTGCCAGCAGTTACCTGGTAGCTTACTACGAGCAGTACTTC

clone_size: NA
v_call: TRBV28
j_call: TRBJ2-5
d_call: NA
cdr3_aa: CASSLLRETQYF
cdr3_nt: TGTGCCAGCAGTTTACTCCGAGAGACCCAGTACTTC

clone_size: NA
v_call: TRBV14
j_call: TRBJ2-2
d_call: NA
cdr3_aa: CASSQSGHSFPGELFF
cdr3_nt: TGTGCCAGCAGCCAAAGTGGACATAGTTTCCCCGGGGAGCTGTTTTTT

clone_size: NA
v_call: TRBV30
j_call: TRBJ2-5
d_call: TRBD2
cdr3_aa: CAWSVAGGPGTQYF
cdr3_nt: TGTGCCTGGAGTGTAGCGGGGGGGCCCGGGACCCAGTACTTC

clone_size: NA
v_call: TRBV25-1
j_call: TRBJ1-2
d_call: NA
cdr3_aa: CASSARTVQPYGYTF
cdr3_nt: TGTGCCAGCAGTGCGAGGACAGTACAGCCCTATGGCTACACCTTC

clone_size: NA
v_call: TRBV28
j_call: TRBJ2-7
d_call: TRBD2
cdr3_aa: CASTGLAGPAAYEQYF
cdr3_nt: TGTGCCAGCACAGGACTAGCGGGACCCGCCGCGTACGAGCAGTACTTC

clone_size: NA
v_call: TRBV12-2
j_call: TRBJ1-2
d_call: NA
cdr3_aa: CASRLDSIASREFTNYGYTF
cdr3_nt: TGTGCAAGTCGCTTAGATAGTATCGCATCGAGGGAGTTTACGAACTATGGCTACACCTTC